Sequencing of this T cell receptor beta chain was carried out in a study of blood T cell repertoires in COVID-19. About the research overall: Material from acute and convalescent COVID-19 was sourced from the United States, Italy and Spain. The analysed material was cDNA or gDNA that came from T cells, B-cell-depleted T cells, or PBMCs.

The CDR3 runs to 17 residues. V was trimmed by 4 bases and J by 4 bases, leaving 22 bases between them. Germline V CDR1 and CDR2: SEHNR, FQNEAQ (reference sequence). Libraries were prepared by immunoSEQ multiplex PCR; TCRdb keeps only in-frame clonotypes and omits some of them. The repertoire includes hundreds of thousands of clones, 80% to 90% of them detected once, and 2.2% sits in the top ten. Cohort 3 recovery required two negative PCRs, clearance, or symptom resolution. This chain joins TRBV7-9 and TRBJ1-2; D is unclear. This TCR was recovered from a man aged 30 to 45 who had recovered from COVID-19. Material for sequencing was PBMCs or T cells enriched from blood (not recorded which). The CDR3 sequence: CASSSPGSAAFIYGYTF. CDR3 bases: TGTGCCAGCAGCTCCCCCGGTAGTGCAGCGTTCATCTATGGCTACACCTTC. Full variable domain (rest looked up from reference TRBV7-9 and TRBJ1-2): DTGVSQNPRHKITKRGQNVTFRCDPISEHNRLYWYRQTLGQGPEFLTYFQNEAQLEKSRLLSDRFSAERPKGSFSTLEIQRTEQGDSAMYLCASSSPGSAAFIYGYTFGSGTRLTVV.